This T cell receptor beta chain derives from a study of T cell responses to AZD1222 COVID-19 vaccine. Profiling relied on immunoSEQ multiplex PCR, and the TCRdb table lists in-frame clones only, not all of them. The repertoire holds around 130,000 clones, with roughly 90% as singletons. Points on this clone: Its antigen is currently unknown.

Germline V CDR1 and CDR2: SGHTA, FQGNSA. The CDR3 loop spans 14 amino acids. V dropped 4 bases and J dropped 2; count of bases not matched to a gene: 2. Study findings and constraints: It should be noted that donors were predominantly white British and more often female, and clonal diversity was possibly underestimated.

This TCR was recovered from an adult who received the AZD1222 COVID-19 vaccine. This chain joins TRBV7-2 and TRBJ1-5, with 7 positions matching TRBD1. Sequencing was performed on peripheral blood, taken 28 days after the second AZD1222 dose. The CDR3 region has the DNA TGTGCCAGCAGCTACGGACAGGGCAATCAGCCCCAGCATTTT. Protein: CASSYGQGNQPQHF.